This T cell receptor (beta chain) was recorded in a study of monozygotic twins with inflammatory bowel disease. The CDR3 has 11 residues. CDR1 LGHDT and CDR2 YNNKEL come from the germline V gene (reference sequence). Notes on the study in general: Healthy co-twins exceeded IBD patients in TCRbeta diversity as measured by inverse Simpson. Among twins, concordant and discordant pairs did not differ in repertoire similarity, possibly from limited power.

There were about 3,800 ng of total RNA used for each TCR library. UMIs containing a 6-nucleotide sample barcode were added via template switching. One entry per CDR3 protein, without DNA, is what TCRdb gives after re-calling the 5' RACE reads. The sample features approximately 330,000 distinct CDR3 sequences, with 2% to 2.5% in its top ten. Remarks on this clonotype: Its specificity is not known.

The sequence was obtained from a human donor with ulcerative colitis or Crohn's disease, or a healthy co-twin of an affected twin (not recorded which). The sample comprised blood. This chain joins TRBV3-1 and TRBJ2-7. The CDR3 loop is CASSQSYEQYF.